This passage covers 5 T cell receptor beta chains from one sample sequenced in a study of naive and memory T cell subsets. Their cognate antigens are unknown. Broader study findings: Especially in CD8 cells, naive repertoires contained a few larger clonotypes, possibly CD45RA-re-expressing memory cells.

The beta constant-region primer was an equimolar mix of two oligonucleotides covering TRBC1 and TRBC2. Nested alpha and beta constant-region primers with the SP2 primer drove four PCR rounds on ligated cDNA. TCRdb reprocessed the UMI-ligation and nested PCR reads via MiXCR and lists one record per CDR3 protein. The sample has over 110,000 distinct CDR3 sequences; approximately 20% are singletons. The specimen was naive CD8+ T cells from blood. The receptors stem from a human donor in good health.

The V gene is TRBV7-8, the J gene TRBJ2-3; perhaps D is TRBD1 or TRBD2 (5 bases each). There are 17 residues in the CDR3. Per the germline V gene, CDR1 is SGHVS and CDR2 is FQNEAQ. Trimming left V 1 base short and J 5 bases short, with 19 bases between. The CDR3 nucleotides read TGTGCCAGCAGCTTAGACGGGCGGGTGGGGGATCAAGATACGCAGTATTTT. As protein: CASSLDGRVGDQDTQYF.

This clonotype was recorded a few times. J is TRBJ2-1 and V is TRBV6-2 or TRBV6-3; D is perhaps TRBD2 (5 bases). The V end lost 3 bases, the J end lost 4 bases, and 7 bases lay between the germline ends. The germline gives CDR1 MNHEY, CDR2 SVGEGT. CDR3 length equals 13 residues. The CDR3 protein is CASSYSGYNEQFF. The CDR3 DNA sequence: TGTGCCAGCAGTTATTCGGGGTACAATGAGCAGTTCTTC.

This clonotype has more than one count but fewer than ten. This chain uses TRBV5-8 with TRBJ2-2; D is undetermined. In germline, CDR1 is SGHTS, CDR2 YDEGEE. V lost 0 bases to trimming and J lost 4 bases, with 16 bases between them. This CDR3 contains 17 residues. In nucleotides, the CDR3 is TGTGCCAGCAGCTTGGCCGACGGTCTACTGAGCACCGGGGAGCTGTTTTTT. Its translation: CASSLADGLLSTGELFF.

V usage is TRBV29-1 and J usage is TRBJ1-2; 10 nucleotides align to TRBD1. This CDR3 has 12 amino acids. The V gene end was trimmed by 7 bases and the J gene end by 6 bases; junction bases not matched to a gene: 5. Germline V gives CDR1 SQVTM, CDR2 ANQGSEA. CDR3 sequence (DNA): TGCAGCGCTACGACAGGGGGCCATGGCTACACCTTC. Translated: CSATTGGHGYTF.

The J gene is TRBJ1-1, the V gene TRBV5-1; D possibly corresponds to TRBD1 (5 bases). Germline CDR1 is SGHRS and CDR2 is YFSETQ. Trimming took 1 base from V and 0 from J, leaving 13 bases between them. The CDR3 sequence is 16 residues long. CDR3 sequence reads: CASSLTRAGLNTEAFF. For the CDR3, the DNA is TGCGCCAGCAGCTTGACCCGCGCGGGGCTGAACACTGAAGCTTTCTTT.